This TCR beta chain derives from a study of PD-1 blockade in classical Hodgkin lymphoma. A word on this clone: What it binds is unknown.

The repertoire was sequenced with immunoSEQ multiplex PCR; TCRdb's copy has only in-frame clones and lacks some. The sample lists about 96,000 clones; 93% were seen once. Study observations and caveats: Healthy donors were reported to have higher baseline TCR diversity than newly diagnosed patients. Prior to therapy, complete responders displayed diversity much like that of newly diagnosed patients.

Time point given: cycle 4 day 1 (C4D1), after less than 7 weeks of nivolumab. After autologous stem cell transplantation all patients relapsed, and prior brentuximab vedotin exposure differed between cohorts. The CDR3 consists of 12 residues. Trimming shortened V by 3 bases and J by 2 bases, and 3 bases separated the two germline ends. CDR1 is MDHEN, CDR2 SYDVKM, per germline. The source of this sequence is a human donor with classical Hodgkin lymphoma. The chain has TRBV28 and TRBJ2-3; D ambiguous. Material: peripheral blood mononuclear cells (PBMCs), obtained before the fourth cycle of nivolumab. The CDR3 is CASSFLTDTQYF. The CDR3 coding sequence is TGTGCCAGCAGTTTCCTCACAGATACGCAGTATTTT.